This passage covers 26 T cell receptor beta chains from one sample sequenced in a study of monozygotic twins with inflammatory bowel disease. From its re-call of the 5' RACE reads, TCRdb lists each CDR3 protein once, without DNA. Its table lists hundreds of thousands of distinct CDR3 sequences. Sequences were obtained from blood. The receptors were sampled from a human donor with ulcerative colitis or Crohn's disease, or a healthy co-twin of an affected twin (not recorded which).

The V call is TRBV2, the J call TRBJ1-1. Germline V gives CDR1 SNHLY, CDR2 FYNNEI. The CDR3 extends over 12 amino acids. This CDR3 is CASIEGTTEAFF.

This chain uses TRBV10-3 with TRBJ2-3; TCRdb's assignment of TRBD2 cannot be checked, as there is no DNA. CDR1 ENHRY and CDR2 SYGVKD come from the germline V gene. The CDR3 extends over 16 amino acids. This chain's CDR3 is CAISVAGGRPTDTQYF.

The rearrangement joins TRBV7-9 to TRBJ2-3. The CDR3 has 16 residues. Germline V lookup: CDR1 SEHNR, CDR2 FQNEAQ (reference sequence). The chain's CDR3 is CASSSLLGPSTDTQYF. Full variable domain (rest looked up from reference TRBV7-9 and TRBJ2-3): DTGVSQNPRHKITKRGQNVTFRCDPISEHNRLYWYRQTLGQGPEFLTYFQNEAQLEKSRLLSDRFSAERPKGSFSTLEIQRTEQGDSAMYLCASSSLLGPSTDTQYFGPGTRLTVL.

The chain recombines TRBV20-1 with TRBJ2-2. Germline values: CDR1 DFQATT, CDR2 SNEGSKA (reference sequence). The length of the CDR3 is 13 residues. This chain's CDR3 is CSGTTSDTGELFF.

The chain has TRBV7-2 and TRBJ1-1; TCRdb outputs TRBD1, but without DNA this stays unchecked. The CDR3 loop spans 14 amino acids. Germline CDR1 SGHTA, CDR2 FQGNSA. The chain's CDR3 is CASSFGGRVAEAFF.

V and J are TRBV25-1 and TRBJ2-1; no DNA is available, so the TRBD2 call from TCRdb remains unchecked. This CDR3 region has 15 residues. The germline CDR1 and CDR2 sequences are MGHDK and SYGVNS. The CDR3 region is CASSDASGGDNEQFF. The full variable domain, in which reference TRBV25-1 and TRBJ2-1 provide the parts outside the CDR3, is EADIYQTPRYLVIGTGKKITLECSQTMGHDKMYWYQQDPGMELHLIHYSYGVNSTEKGDLSSESTVSRIRTEHFPLTLESARPSHTSQYLCASSDASGGDNEQFFGPGTRLTVL.

This chain joins TRBV10-3 and TRBJ2-2. The CDR3 has 11 residues. Germline V gene sequence: CDR1 ENHRY, CDR2 SYGVKD. CDR3 protein: CAISESTELFF.

The gene calls are TRBV15 and TRBJ2-7; without DNA, the TCRdb call of TRBD2 cannot be checked. The length of the CDR3 is 15 residues. Germline CDR1 LNHNV, CDR2 YYDKDF (reference sequence). CDR3 region: CATSRDNGRALEQYF.

The V gene is TRBV4-1, the J gene TRBJ2-1; TCRdb's D call of TRBD1 is untestable without DNA. The CDR3 is 15 amino acids. Germline CDR1 is MGHRA and CDR2 is YSYEKL. This CDR3 is CASSNAGAFYNEQFF.

CDR3 amino acids: CASSFNPGLSEQYF. The gene calls are TRBV7-6 and TRBJ2-7; TCRdb's D gene call, TRBD2, goes unchecked for lack of DNA. This CDR3 is 14 amino acids long. Germline V CDR1 and CDR2: SGHVS, FNYEAQ.

J is TRBJ2-3 and V is TRBV7-9; TCRdb returns TRBD1, unconfirmable since there is no DNA. Looked up from germline, CDR1 is SEHNR and CDR2 is FQNEAQ (reference sequence). CDR3 length equals 13 residues. The CDR3 region is CASSVRGDDTQYF.

The chain joins TRBV5-5 to TRBJ2-7. The germline gives CDR1 SGHKS, CDR2 YYEKEE (reference sequence). The CDR3 length is 12 residues. CDR3 amino acids: CASSLDDYEQYF.

The CDR3 reads CASSILVANQETQYF. The chain is built from TRBV21-1 and TRBJ2-5; TCRdb reports TRBD2, a call that lacks DNA to check it against. TRBV21-1 is noted as a pseudogene. The CDR3 is made up of 15 amino acids.

The V call is TRBV10-3, the J call TRBJ2-1; absent DNA, TCRdb's TRBD2 call cannot be checked. The V gene's germline CDR1 is ENHRY and CDR2 SYGVKD. CDR3 length: 15 amino acids. The CDR3 sequence: CAITPTSGKGDEQFF.

V is TRBV6-2 or TRBV6-3 and J is TRBJ2-1; the D call of TRBD1 rests on TCRdb alone, since no DNA is present to check it. This CDR3 is 13 amino acids long. Germline CDR1 is MNHEY and CDR2 is SVGEGT. CDR3 protein: CASSIPRSGEQFF.

This chain joins TRBV9 and TRBJ2-2. CDR3 length: 14 amino acids. Germline values: CDR1 SGDLS, CDR2 YYNGEE. The CDR3 is CASSVGQITGELFF.

This chain uses TRBV6-1 with TRBJ1-5; with no DNA, the TCRdb D assignment of TRBD1 cannot be verified. The V gene's germline CDR1 is MNHNS and CDR2 SASEGT. This CDR3 has 15 residues. The CDR3 loop reads CASRVGQGSNQPQHF.

The rearrangement links TRBV11-2 to TRBJ2-1; without DNA, the TCRdb call of TRBD2 cannot be checked. Germline V CDR1 and CDR2: SGHAT, FQNNGV. This CDR3 has 16 amino acids. Here the CDR3 reads CASSPLVRAGGNEQFF.

The CDR3 protein is CASSPGLAADTDTQYF. The rearrangement uses TRBV7-9 and TRBJ2-3; TCRdb selects TRBD2, and the lack of DNA leaves this call unchecked. CDR3 size: 16 residues. Germline CDR1 reads SEHNR; CDR2 reads FQNEAQ (reference sequence).

The chain carries TRBV27 and TRBJ2-3; as DNA is missing, the TRBD2 call by TCRdb cannot be tested. Germline-derived CDR1 and CDR2 are MNHEY and SMNVEV (reference sequence). The CDR3 is 16 amino acids. CDR3 amino acids: CASSLWAGGVTDTQYF.

This rearrangement joins TRBV27 to TRBJ2-1; TCRdb lists TRBD2, though no DNA is available to test this call. The length of the CDR3 is 13 residues. Per the germline V gene, CDR1 is MNHEY and CDR2 is SMNVEV (reference sequence). The CDR3 protein is CASRPLAGGSLLF.

V usage is TRBV7-9 and J usage is TRBJ1-6; checking the TCRdb D call of TRBD1 is not possible without DNA. From germline, CDR1 is SEHNR and CDR2 FQNEAQ (reference sequence). This CDR3 has 15 amino acids. The CDR3 loop reads CASSLTSGGNSPLHF.

This chain joins TRBV11-2 and TRBJ2-5. This CDR3 has 15 amino acids. Germline V gene data show CDR1 as SGHAT and CDR2 as FQNNGV. The CDR3 sequence is CASSLTTGYQETQYF.

The chain carries TRBV7-9 and TRBJ2-1; no DNA is available, so the TRBD2 call from TCRdb remains unchecked. Germline lookup yields CDR1 SEHNR and CDR2 FQNEAQ (reference sequence). CDR3 length equals 15 residues. The CDR3 spells CASSWLAGGTNEQFF. The full variable domain, rest sourced from reference TRBV7-9 and TRBJ2-1, is DTGVSQNPRHKITKRGQNVTFRCDPISEHNRLYWYRQTLGQGPEFLTYFQNEAQLEKSRLLSDRFSAERPKGSFSTLEIQRTEQGDSAMYLCASSWLAGGTNEQFFGPGTRLTVL.

The CDR3 reads CSGGTGFVTDGYTF. The chain recombines TRBV29-1 with TRBJ1-2; TCRdb picks TRBD1, but there is no DNA to check that call. The CDR3 loop spans 14 amino acids. CDR1 is SQVTM and CDR2 is ANQGSEA in the germline V gene.

The CDR3: CASSDEDRTYEQYF. This chain uses TRBV12-3 or TRBV12-4 with TRBJ2-7. This CDR3 has 14 residues.